The 23 T cell receptor beta chains below come from one sample, sequenced in a study of CD8+ T cells in alopecia areata (dated by TCRdb to between 2017 and 2018). The method behind the library was the immunoSEQ multiplex PCR assay. RNA was extracted from all samples and reverse transcribed into cDNA, which served as template for TCR sequencing. TCRdb obtained this table from immuneACCESS and retained in-frame rearrangements with V and J assigned. These tables miss some clones; where compared with another copy, unresolved V genes account for less than half of the shortfall, and the remainder is unexplained. The sample table records 95,000 to 150,000 clones; roughly 50% of these occur just once. Roughly a tenth of the sample belongs to the ten largest clones. Sequencing used NKG2D-low CD8+ T cells sorted from blood. The cell subset or site label on this specimen signifies: sorted CD8+ NKG2D-low blood T cells. Every receptor here comes from a human donor with alopecia areata.

V usage is TRBV27 and J usage is TRBJ2-3; 7 nucleotides match TRBD1. Germline V gene sequence: CDR1 MNHEY, CDR2 SMNVEV (reference sequence). The CDR3 is made up of 15 amino acids. The trim removed 4 bases at V and 1 base at J, leaving 5 bases unmatched. The CDR3 spells CASSSRQGGTDTQYF. The CDR3 bases are TGTGCCAGCAGTTCCCGACAGGGTGGCACAGATACGCAGTATTTT.

The CDR3 here is CASSRAGDQETQYF. CDR3 nucleotide sequence: TGTGCCAGCAGCCGAGCGGGAGACCAAGAGACCCAGTACTTC. The J gene is TRBJ2-5, the V gene TRBV9; 8 nucleotides match TRBD2. V trimming: 4 bases; J trimming: 0 bases; junction bases outside the gene matches: 2. Germline V gene sequence: CDR1 SGDLS, CDR2 YYNGEE. This CDR3 contains 14 residues. The variable domain in full, completed from reference TRBV9 and TRBJ2-5, reads DSGVTQTPKHLITATGQRVTLRCSPRSGDLSVYWYQQSLDQGLQFLIQYYNGEERAKGNILERFSAQQFPDLHSELNLSSLELGDSALYFCASSRAGDQETQYFGPGTRLLVL.

This chain uses TRBV4-1 with TRBJ2-2, with D perhaps assigned TRBD1 or TRBD2 (6 bases each). The CDR3 runs 15 residues. V gave up 4 bases and J gave up 4 bases, with 13 bases separating them. Germline lookup yields CDR1 MGHRA and CDR2 YSYEKL. CDR3 sequence reads: CASSPGEALTGELFF. DNA of the CDR3: TGCGCCAGCAGCCCAGGGGAGGCCCTCACCGGGGAGCTGTTTTTT.

This clone turned up a few times. J is TRBJ2-7 and V is TRBV29-1; unclear D gene. This CDR3 region has 12 residues. With 1 base removed from V and 6 bases from J, the gap between germline ends came to 10 bases. Germline V gene data show CDR1 as SQVTM and CDR2 as ANQGSEA. For the CDR3, the DNA is TGCAGCGTTGAAGTGGATCGGTCCGAGCAGTACTTC. Translating gives CSVEVDRSEQYF.

The rearrangement uses TRBV18 and TRBJ2-1, with D hard to call. Germline V CDR1 and CDR2: KGHSH, LQKENI. The V end lost 5 bases, the J end lost 7 bases, and 15 bases lay between the germline ends. CDR3 length equals 14 residues. The CDR3 coding sequence is TGTGCCAGCTCATCCCAGGACGCGCGAAATGAGCAGTTCTTC. Its translation: CASSSQDARNEQFF.

V and J are TRBV14 and TRBJ2-1; D call uncertain. The CDR3 is 16 residues long. Germline CDR1 is SGHDN and CDR2 is FVKESK. With 1 base removed from V and 3 bases from J, the gap between germline ends came to 13 bases. CDR3 region: CASSQGSRADYNEQFF. CDR3 in DNA: TGTGCCAGCAGCCAAGGTTCTCGAGCCGACTACAATGAGCAGTTCTTC. Full variable domain (rest looked up from reference TRBV14 and TRBJ2-1): EAGVTQFPSHSVIEKGQTVTLRCDPISGHDNLYWYRRVMGKEIKFLLHFVKESKQDESGMPNNRFLAERTGGTYSTLKVQPAELEDSGVYFCASSQGSRADYNEQFFGPGTRLTVL.

The V call is TRBV29-1, the J call TRBJ2-3; tentative D call: TRBD2 (5 bases). In germline, CDR1 is SQVTM, CDR2 ANQGSEA. Trimming shortened V by 4 bases and J by 9 bases, and 29 bases separated the two germline ends. This CDR3 has 17 amino acids. The DNA of the CDR3 is TGCAGCGTTGTAGCCCGAGGGCAGGCCCGATGGGGAGAAACGCAGTATTTT. This translates into CSVVARGQARWGETQYF.

This chain connects TRBV29-1 to TRBJ2-5; D possibly corresponds to TRBD1 (6 bases). The germline gives CDR1 SQVTM, CDR2 ANQGSEA. Trimming shortened V by 0 bases and J by 3 bases, and 14 bases separated the two germline ends. This CDR3 is 15 amino acids long. CDR3: CSVEDPDRIEETQYF. The CDR3 DNA sequence: TGCAGCGTTGAAGATCCAGACAGGATAGAAGAGACCCAGTACTTC.

The J gene is TRBJ1-4, the V gene TRBV4-3; no firm D call. Germline V gene sequence: CDR1 LGHNA, CDR2 YSLEER. V gave up 4 bases and J gave up 5 bases, with 20 bases separating them. This CDR3 contains 17 residues. The CDR3 nucleotides read TGCGCCAGCAGCCTACTCACTCCGGGCCGGGAGAATGAAAAACTGTTTTTT. This encodes CASSLLTPGRENEKLFF.

The J gene is TRBJ2-7, the V gene TRBV4-1, with D possibly matching TRBD1 (5 bases). CDR1 MGHRA and CDR2 YSYEKL come from the germline V gene. The CDR3 spans 16 residues. The V end lost 1 base, the J end lost 3 bases, and 16 bases lay between the germline ends. The CDR3 nucleotides are TGCGCCAGCAGCCAAGGGGGCAGGCCGGGTTTCTACGAGCAGTACTTC. Its protein product is CASSQGGRPGFYEQYF.

This clone was picked up one time. CDR3 nucleotides: TGTGCCAGCAGCTTCCCGGGACAGGGATCAGATACGCAGTATTTT. Residues: CASSFPGQGSDTQYF. V gene TRBV7-2 combines with J gene TRBJ2-3, with 9 bases aligning to TRBD1. The germline V gene encodes CDR1 SGHTA and CDR2 FQGNSA. The CDR3 has 15 amino acids. Losses at the gene ends were 3 bases for V and 4 bases for J; bases not matched to a gene: 5.

In this sample, this clone turned up many times. The gene calls are TRBV6-5 and TRBJ1-6; a possible D gene is TRBD1 (5 bases). CDR1 and CDR2 (germline): MNHEY, SVGAGI. V shed 0 bases and J shed 9 bases, with 12 bases lying between them. CDR3 length: 15 amino acids. The chain's CDR3 is CASSYSSGTPSPLHF. CDR3 DNA: TGTGCCAGCAGTTACTCATCAGGGACTCCTTCACCCCTCCACTTT.

The V and J genes are TRBV30 and TRBJ2-5; no definite D call. This CDR3 comprises 16 residues. Germline V lookup: CDR1 GTSNPN, CDR2 SVGIG (reference sequence). The V end was cut by 3 bases, the J end by 2 bases, with 19 bases between. The CDR3 here is CAWSLKGLAVQETQYF. The CDR3 nucleotides are TGTGCCTGGAGCCTCAAAGGGTTGGCAGTTCAAGAGACCCAGTACTTC.

This clone was seen only a few times. The chain combines TRBV5-4 with TRBJ2-7, with D uncertain. The germline V gene has CDR1 SGHNT and CDR2 YYREEE (reference sequence). The CDR3 runs to 14 residues. V lost 3 bases and J 2 bases, leaving 12 bases between the germline ends. CDR3 bases: TGTGCCAGCAGCTCGGAGCTCGCTCCCTACGAGCAGTACTTC. Its translation is CASSSELAPYEQYF.

About this clone: Distinct nucleotide sequences in the sample also encode this CDR3. The V call is TRBV4-3, the J call TRBJ1-2; D gene uncertain. Germline values: CDR1 LGHNA, CDR2 YSLEER. Trimming left V 0 bases short and J 4 bases short, with 9 bases between. The CDR3 totals 14 residues. CDR3 in amino acids: CASSQEGTGYGYTF. The CDR3, as DNA: TGCGCCAGCAGCCAAGAAGGAACGGGCTATGGCTACACCTTC.

The chain recombines TRBV30 with TRBJ2-2, with D possibly matching TRBD2 (5 bases). The CDR3 runs 15 residues. Germline lookup yields CDR1 GTSNPN and CDR2 SVGIG (reference sequence). Trimming took off 0 bases at V and 5 bases at J, with 13 bases between the two ends. This CDR3 is CAWSVSGERTGELFF. The CDR3 DNA reads as TGTGCCTGGAGTGTATCCGGGGAGCGTACCGGGGAGCTGTTTTTT. Variable domain in full (rest from reference TRBV30 and TRBJ2-2): SQTIHQWPATLVQPVGSPLSLECTVEGTSNPNLYWYRQAAGRGLQLLFYSVGIGQISSEVPQNLSASRPQDRQFILSSKKLLLSDSGFYLCAWSVSGERTGELFFGEGSRLTVL.

The J gene is TRBJ2-7, the V gene TRBV7-2; D might be TRBD2 (6 bases). CDR1 SGHTA and CDR2 FQGNSA come from the germline V gene. The ends were cut back, 3 bases at V and 3 bases at J, with 15 bases in the middle. The CDR3 contains 15 residues. CDR3: CASSFGLAADYEQYF. As DNA, the CDR3 is TGTGCCAGCAGCTTCGGGTTAGCGGCAGACTACGAGCAGTACTTC.

The V gene is TRBV27, the J gene TRBJ2-7, with D perhaps TRBD2 (6 bases). Per germline, CDR1 MNHEY and CDR2 SMNVEV (reference sequence). V was shortened by 4 bases and J by 2 bases, with 12 bases between the two germline ends. The CDR3 has 14 amino acids. CDR3 nucleotides: TGTGCCAGCAGTTGGGGGGACCGAGCCTACGAGCAGTACTTC. Amino acid sequence: CASSWGDRAYEQYF.

This clone was seen more than once but under ten times. V gene TRBV5-1 combines with J gene TRBJ2-3, with 10 bases identical to TRBD2. Germline V gene sequence: CDR1 SGHRS, CDR2 YFSETQ. The CDR3 is 17 residues long. J was trimmed by 2 bases and V by 2 bases; bases with no gene match: 8. The DNA for the CDR3 is TGCGCCAGCAGCTTACTTGGACTAGCGGAACTCACAGATACGCAGTATTTT. Its translation: CASSLLGLAELTDTQYF.

The chain carries TRBV13 and TRBJ2-5; 11 nucleotides match TRBD1. With 5 bases clipped from V and 9 bases from J, the junction kept 8 bases outside the gene matches. The CDR3 is 14 residues long. Germline CDR1 and CDR2: PRHDT and FYEKMQ (reference sequence). CDR3 sequence reads: CASSLDGTGGAQYF. The CDR3 nucleotides are TGTGCCAGCAGCCTCGATGGGACAGGGGGTGCCCAGTACTTC.

J is TRBJ2-3 and V is TRBV27, with 7 bases aligning to TRBD2. From germline, CDR1 is MNHEY and CDR2 SMNVEV (reference sequence). The CDR3 runs to 16 residues. V shed 2 bases and J 2 bases; nucleotides not matched to a gene: 7. DNA of the CDR3: TGTGCCAGCAGTTTAAGTGGACTAGAGGTCACAGATACGCAGTATTTT. Its translation is CASSLSGLEVTDTQYF.

The V and J genes are TRBV9 and TRBJ2-7; TRBD1 matches 11 bases. CDR3 length: 15 amino acids. CDR1 and CDR2 (germline): SGDLS, YYNGEE. The V and J ends lost 4 bases and 5 bases, in that order; junction bases with no gene match: 8. This CDR3 is CASSSGTGGPNEQYF. The CDR3 DNA reads as TGTGCCAGCAGCTCTGGGACAGGGGGTCCAAACGAGCAGTACTTC.

The V call is TRBV7-8, the J call TRBJ2-7; TRBD1 or TRBD2 may be the D gene (5 bases each). This CDR3 comprises 15 residues. Germline CDR1 reads SGHVS; CDR2 reads FQNEAQ. Trimming shortened V by 1 base and J by 3 bases, and 13 bases separated the two germline ends. The CDR3, as DNA: TGTGCCAGCAGCTTAGGCCCCGGGGCCCACTACGAGCAGTACTTC. Translating it yields CASSLGPGAHYEQYF. Full variable domain (outside the CDR3, taken from reference TRBV7-8 and TRBJ2-7): GAGVSQSPRYKVAKRGQDVALRCDPISGHVSLFWYQQALGQGPEFLTYFQNEAQLDKSGLPSDRFFAERPEGSVSTLKIQRTQQEDSAVYLCASSLGPGAHYEQYFGPGTRLTVT.